This T cell receptor beta chain comes out of a study of T cells after yellow fever vaccination. Each CDR3 protein is one row after TCRdb ran MiXCR on the 5' RACE reads. The repertoire consists of 500,000 to 700,000 distinct CDR3 sequences, with approximately 21% occurring once and the leading ten covering around an eighth. This clonotype was detected only a few times. What it binds is not known. Study-level results: Post-booster repertoires contained most primary-vaccination clones again (about 96% CD4, 88% CD8). Across the CD4 and CD8 compartments, a small share of clonotypes was present in both.

CDR3 length: 13 amino acids. V was shortened by 4 bases and J by 4 bases, with 10 bases between the two germline ends. Germline V CDR1 and CDR2: MDHEN, SYDVKM. The source material was PBMCs, sampled 15 days after the yellow fever booster vaccination. The V gene is TRBV28, the J gene TRBJ1-2, with D unresolved. This clonotype originated in a man aged 30 to 39 who received the YFV17D yellow fever vaccine. CDR3 bases: TGTGCCAGCAGTTCCCCGGCCCCCTATGGCTACACCTTC. As protein: CASSSPAPYGYTF.